This TCR beta chain was recorded in a study of CD8+ T cells in alopecia areata. On the study more broadly: Each of the treated patients was given oral tofacitinib, 5 to 10 mg twice daily, for moderate-to-severe alopecia areata. Patients took tofacitinib for 6 to 18 months, followed by 6 drug-free months.

Sequencing relied on a cDNA template that was reverse transcribed from extracted RNA. TCRdb keeps only in-frame clones here, not all; method: immunoSEQ multiplex PCR. Of more than 100,000 clones in the sample, approximately 58% were seen once. Germline V gives CDR1 MNHEY, CDR2 SVGAGI. The CDR3 totals 13 residues. Unmatched junction bases numbered 8, after V lost 6 bases and J lost 7 bases. Study-wide findings and caveats: Compared with normal scalp, lesional scalp had higher clonality and more expanded CD8+ clones.

PBMCs were stained for CD3, CD4 and CD8, and CD4+ and CD8+ T cells were sorted. In regard to this clone: The target antigen is unknown.

The chain employs TRBV6-5 and TRBJ1-1; 7 bases align to TRBD1. The origin of this receptor is a human donor with alopecia areata. Sequencing used CD4+ T cells sorted from blood, obtained at week 0. DNA for the CDR3: TGTGCCAGCAGATTACAGGGGAGGGGTGAAGCTTTCTTT. This codes for CASRLQGRGEAFF.